This entry lists 28 T cell receptor beta chains sequenced from one sample in a study of identical twins. From the 5' RACE reads, TCRdb called clonotypes with MiXCR, one entry per CDR3 protein. The sample lists 520,000 or so distinct CDR3 sequences, around 20% occurring once. The data were also submitted as part of a second study, on T cells expressing NK-cell markers.

The sample was CD4+ T cells sorted from blood. The receptors stem from a woman under 30 in good health.

The table lists this clonotype with a few counts. The DNA for the CDR3 is TGTGCCAGCAGCCGTACCTCCCGGGGGGCGGATACGCAGTATTTT. Amino acids: CASSRTSRGADTQYF. V gene TRBV4-2 combines with J gene TRBJ2-3, with D perhaps matching TRBD2 (7 bases). This CDR3 is built from 15 residues. Deletions cut 4 bases from V and 6 bases from J, with 17 bases between. Per germline, CDR1 LGHNA and CDR2 YNFKEQ.

This chain connects TRBV4-3 to TRBJ2-2; 11 bases match TRBD2. Germline V gene sequence: CDR1 LGHNA, CDR2 YSLEER. Unmatched junction bases numbered 6, after V lost 0 bases and J lost 0 bases. The CDR3 contains 19 residues. CDR3 residues: CASSQERLAGYANTGELFF. The CDR3 DNA sequence: TGCGCCAGCAGCCAAGAAAGACTAGCGGGATACGCGAACACCGGGGAGCTGTTTTTT.

The gene calls are TRBV20-1 and TRBJ2-1; 9 bases match TRBD1. This CDR3 has 18 residues. Trimming removed 4 bases from V and 0 bases from J; junction bases left unmatched: 13. Germline loops: CDR1 DFQATT, CDR2 SNEGSKA (reference sequence). This chain's CDR3 is CSAIRDRGGLSSYNEQFF. CDR3 in DNA: TGCAGTGCTATTCGTGACAGGGGGGGGCTAAGCTCCTACAATGAGCAGTTCTTC.

This clonotype was recorded a few times. The rearrangement links TRBV5-1 to TRBJ2-1; tentative D call: TRBD1 (7 bases). Germline CDR1 reads SGHRS; CDR2 reads YFSETQ. Trimming left V 5 bases short and J 6 bases short, with 21 bases between. The CDR3 sequence is 16 residues long. CDR3 amino acids: CASSTRQGGSGNEQFF. CDR3 DNA sequence: TGCGCCAGCAGTACCCGACAGGGAGGATCGGGCAATGAGCAGTTCTTC.

This clonotype was seen only a few times. This rearrangement joins TRBV10-3 to TRBJ1-1; no firm D call. CDR3 size: 12 residues. V dropped 10 bases and J dropped 8 bases, with 17 bases sitting between them. Germline V gene data show CDR1 as ENHRY and CDR2 as SYGVKD. CDR3 sequence (DNA): TGTGCCACATCGGGGAGCGCAGAGGAAGCTTTCTTT. Translation gives CATSGSAEEAFF.

CDR3 region: CASSYGTDSQETQYF. The CDR3 DNA sequence: TGTGCCAGCAGTTACGGGACCGACAGCCAAGAGACCCAGTACTTC. V and J are TRBV6-2 or TRBV6-3 and TRBJ2-5; D may correspond to TRBD1 or TRBD2 (5 bases each). Trimming removed 2 bases from V and 1 base from J, with 11 bases in between. Germline loops: CDR1 MNHEY, CDR2 SVGEGT. The CDR3 covers 15 residues.

This clonotype came up a few times. The chain carries TRBV11-2 and TRBJ1-1; D remains ambiguous. The V gene's germline CDR1 is SGHAT and CDR2 FQNNGV. V gave up 4 bases and J gave up 5 bases, with 5 bases separating them. The CDR3 is 11 residues long. The CDR3 protein is CASSSWTEAFF. The CDR3 region has the DNA TGTGCCAGCAGCTCCTGGACTGAAGCTTTCTTT.

As DNA, the CDR3 is TGTGCCAGCAGTTTGGGGACGGGCAAAAACATTCAGTACTTC. Its translation is CASSLGTGKNIQYF. The rearrangement joins TRBV12-3 or TRBV12-4 to TRBJ2-4; TRBD1 or TRBD2 may be the D gene (5 bases each). Trimming pared 3 bases from V and 3 bases from J, leaving 9 bases between. CDR3 length equals 14 residues.

This clonotype was seen only a few times. This may be a read error: a much more frequent sequence differs by one nucleotide. This chain links TRBV7-2 with TRBJ2-7; D is unresolved. The CDR3 runs to 14 residues. Germline V gene lookup returns CDR1 SGHTA and CDR2 FQGNSA. Trimming took 1 base from V and 0 from J, leaving 7 bases between them. The CDR3 region is CASSLGVASYEQYF. The CDR3 nucleotides read TGTGCCAGCAGCTTAGGGGTGGCCTCCTACGAGCAGTACTTC. Using reference TRBV7-2 and TRBJ2-7 for the parts outside the CDR3, the full variable domain is GAGVSQSPSNKVTEKGKDVELRCDPISGHTALYWYRQSLGQGLEFLIYFQGNSAPDKSGLPSDRFSAERTGGSVSTLTIQRTQQEDSAVYLCASSLGVASYEQYFGPGTRLTVT.

This clonotype was seen a few times. The chain employs TRBV7-3 and TRBJ2-7, with a tentative D call TRBD1 (5 bases). The germline V gene has CDR1 SGHTA and CDR2 FQGTGA. Trimming pared 3 bases from V and 6 bases from J, leaving 9 bases between. The CDR3 spans 12 residues. The DNA of the CDR3 is TGTGCCAGCAGCTTCCAGCAGGGCGAGCAGTACTTC. It specifies CASSFQQGEQYF. The entire variable domain, with the rest obtained from reference TRBV7-3 and TRBJ2-7, is as follows: GAGVSQTPSNKVTEKGKYVELRCDPISGHTALYWYRQSLGQGPEFLIYFQGTGAADDSGLPNDRFFAVRPEGSVSTLKIQRTERGDSAVYLCASSFQQGEQYFGPGTRLTVT.

This chain links TRBV29-1 with TRBJ1-5; D not certain. From germline, CDR1 is SQVTM and CDR2 ANQGSEA. The ends were cut back, 0 bases at V and 5 bases at J, with 5 bases in the middle. There are 12 residues in the CDR3. The DNA of the CDR3 is TGCAGCGTTGAAGACGGGGATCAGCCCCAGCATTTT. The encoded protein is CSVEDGDQPQHF.

The chain has TRBV27 and TRBJ2-6; the D gene is possibly TRBD2 (5 bases). Trimming took 7 bases from V and 2 from J, leaving 9 bases between them. The CDR3 covers 14 residues. Germline values: CDR1 MNHEY, CDR2 SMNVEV (reference sequence). This CDR3 reads CASNPGTGANVLTF. The CDR3 nucleotides are TGTGCCAGCAATCCGGGAACTGGGGCCAACGTCCTGACTTTC.

The chain recombines TRBV5-1 with TRBJ2-6, with a weak D call TRBD1 (6 bases). The V gene lost 4 bases and the J gene lost 2 bases, with 13 bases spanning the gap. Looked up from germline, CDR1 is SGHRS and CDR2 is YFSETQ. The CDR3 spans 16 residues. CDR3 residues: CASSRTEKAGANVLTF. The CDR3 DNA reads as TGCGCCAGCAGCCGGACAGAGAAGGCTGGGGCCAACGTCCTGACTTTC.

This clonotype has more than one count but fewer than ten. The J gene is TRBJ2-1, the V gene TRBV20-1, with D perhaps matching TRBD1 or TRBD2 (5 bases each). This CDR3 is 15 amino acids long. Germline-derived CDR1 and CDR2 are DFQATT and SNEGSKA (reference sequence). The V end lost 3 bases, the J end lost 0 bases, and 12 bases lay between the germline ends. The CDR3 nucleotides read TGCAGTGCTAGTATGGGGCGGGCCTCCTACAATGAGCAGTTCTTC. Protein product: CSASMGRASYNEQFF.

In its sample, this clonotype was seen a few times. This chain connects TRBV5-1 to TRBJ2-1; D tentatively fits TRBD1 or TRBD2 (5 bases each). V was trimmed by 1 base and J by 5 bases, leaving 13 bases between them. Germline V gene sequence: CDR1 SGHRS, CDR2 YFSETQ. This CDR3 spans 15 amino acids. CDR3: CASSLWGSRDNEQFF. The CDR3 DNA is TGCGCCAGCAGCTTGTGGGGGTCCAGGGACAATGAGCAGTTCTTC.

This clonotype has a handful of counts. This chain uses TRBV24-1 with TRBJ2-3, with D tentatively TRBD2 (7 bases). V dropped 7 bases and J dropped 9 bases, with 16 bases sitting between them. CDR1 KGHDR and CDR2 SFDVKD come from the germline V gene. CDR3 size: 13 residues. CDR3 amino acids: CATRGGARGTQYF. The CDR3 DNA reads TGTGCCACCAGGGGGGGGGCCCGTGGGACGCAGTATTTT.

The chain joins TRBV20-1 to TRBJ1-1; D is ambiguous. CDR1 and CDR2 (germline): DFQATT, SNEGSKA (reference sequence). The germline V and J ends were trimmed by 3 bases and 11 bases, with 19 bases remaining between them. The CDR3 covers 13 residues. CDR3: CSARKVGELRAFF. In DNA, the CDR3 is TGCAGTGCTAGGAAGGTAGGAGAACTGAGGGCTTTCTTT.

This clonotype was counted only a few times. The chain combines TRBV29-1 with TRBJ1-2, with a tentative D call TRBD1 (5 bases). The CDR3 has 13 residues. Germline V gene sequence: CDR1 SQVTM, CDR2 ANQGSEA. Trimming took off 2 bases at V and 5 bases at J, with 12 bases between the two ends. The CDR3 reads CSVESQSGYGYTF. CDR3 nucleotide sequence: TGCAGCGTTGAATCGCAATCAGGGTATGGCTACACCTTC.

This clonotype has a handful of counts. The rearrangement joins TRBV7-8 to TRBJ2-5; D is tentatively TRBD1 or TRBD2 (6 bases each). Germline CDR1 is SGHVS and CDR2 is FQNEAQ. CDR3 length equals 15 residues. Between the trimmed V and J ends, which lost 1 base and 5 bases, there was a span of 14 bases. The chain's CDR3 is CASSLGTGRWETQYF. CDR3 nucleotides: TGTGCCAGCAGCTTAGGCACAGGGAGGTGGGAGACCCAGTACTTC.

The rearrangement joins TRBV10-3 to TRBJ1-2, with a weak D call TRBD1 (5 bases). The CDR3 loop spans 14 amino acids. Germline V gene lookup returns CDR1 ENHRY and CDR2 SYGVKD. Trimming cost V 6 bases and J 4 bases, with 15 bases left between them. CDR3 coding DNA: TGTGCCATCAGCCCAACCAGGACATCCTATGGCTACACCTTC. Translation: CAISPTRTSYGYTF.

V and J are TRBV5-1 and TRBJ2-7; 7 nucleotides match TRBD1. The CDR3 runs 15 residues. Germline values: CDR1 SGHRS, CDR2 YFSETQ. The V segment lost 3 bases and the J segment 5 bases; nucleotides outside the gene matches: 11. The CDR3 coding sequence is TGCGCCAGCAGCTACTCCGACAGGGTTCGGGACGAGCAGTACTTC. Protein: CASSYSDRVRDEQYF.

This clonotype was picked up many times. The chain recombines TRBV25-1 with TRBJ2-7, with TRBD1 identical over 7 bases. The junction had 7 bases not matched to a gene; V was cut back by 5 bases and J by 0 bases. Looked up from germline, CDR1 is MGHDK and CDR2 is SYGVNS. There are 15 residues in the CDR3. The CDR3 DNA sequence: TGTGCCAGCAGTACAGGACAGGCAAGCTCCTACGAGCAGTACTTC. This gives the protein CASSTGQASSYEQYF.

This clonotype showed up many times. This rearrangement joins TRBV5-1 to TRBJ2-1, with TRBD2 matching over 10 bases. The CDR3 consists of 14 residues. Germline V gene data show CDR1 as SGHRS and CDR2 as YFSETQ. Germline trimming cut 5 bases from V and 6 bases from J; bases unmatched to any gene: 5. The CDR3 DNA follows: TGCGCCAGCAGGGTGGCTAGCGGGGGCAATGAGCAGTTCTTC. It specifies CASRVASGGNEQFF.

This clonotype has just a few counts. The chain carries TRBV6-2 or TRBV6-3 and TRBJ2-7; D remains ambiguous. There are 14 residues in the CDR3. Trimming removed 5 bases from V and 4 bases from J, with 15 bases in between. The germline gives CDR1 MNHEY, CDR2 SVGEGT. This chain's CDR3 is CASSPALQTYEQYF. CDR3 sequence (DNA): TGTGCCAGCAGTCCCGCCCTCCAAACTTACGAGCAGTACTTC.

The gene calls are TRBV5-8 and TRBJ1-2; D remains unclear. Trimming took off 1 base at V and 4 bases at J, with 8 bases between the two ends. Per the germline V gene, CDR1 is SGHTS and CDR2 is YDEGEE. This CDR3 contains 13 residues. CDR3 sequence (DNA): TGTGCCAGCAGCTTGAGTCGGAGCTATGGCTACACCTTC. Translated, it gives CASSLSRSYGYTF.

In its sample, this clonotype was seen many times. The junction differs from germline at one of its ends, possibly a read error. The J gene is TRBJ2-7, the V gene TRBV5-1, with 13 bases identical to TRBD2. Germline lookup yields CDR1 SGHRS and CDR2 YFSETQ. This CDR3 is 14 amino acids long. The DNA of the CDR3 is TGTGCCAGCAGTCGGACTAGCGGGAGTTACGAGCAGTACTTC. This translates into CASSRTSGSYEQYF.

There are a few counts of this clonotype. The J gene is TRBJ2-7, the V gene TRBV10-3; 10 positions agree with TRBD2. CDR1 is ENHRY and CDR2 is SYGVKD in the germline V gene. Trimming removed 2 bases from V and 3 bases from J; junction bases left unmatched: 1. CDR3 length equals 14 residues. The CDR3, as DNA: TGTGCCATCAGTGAGGGACTAGCGGACTACGAGCAGTACTTC. Amino acid sequence: CAISEGLADYEQYF.

This clonotype appeared many times. This sequence joins TRBV25-1 and TRBJ2-6; D call uncertain. The CDR3 is 19 residues long. The V and J ends lost 1 base and 0 bases respectively, with 16 bases between them. Germline-derived CDR1 and CDR2 are MGHDK and SYGVNS. In DNA, the CDR3 is TGTGCCAGCAGTGAATTCGGTAGTGGGCAGGTCTCTGGGGCCAACGTCCTGACTTTC. It is translated as CASSEFGSGQVSGANVLTF.